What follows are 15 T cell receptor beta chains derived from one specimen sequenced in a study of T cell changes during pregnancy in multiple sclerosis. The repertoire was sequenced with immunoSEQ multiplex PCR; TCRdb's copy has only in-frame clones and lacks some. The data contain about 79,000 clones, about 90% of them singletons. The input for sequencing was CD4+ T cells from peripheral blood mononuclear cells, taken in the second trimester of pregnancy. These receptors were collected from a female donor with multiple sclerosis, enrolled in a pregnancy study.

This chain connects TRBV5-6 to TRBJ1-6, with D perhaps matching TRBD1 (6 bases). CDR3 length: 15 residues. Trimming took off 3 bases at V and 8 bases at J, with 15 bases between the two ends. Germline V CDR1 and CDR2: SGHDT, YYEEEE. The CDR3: CASSYRVLGYSPLHF. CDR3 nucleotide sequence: TGTGCCAGCAGCTACAGGGTCTTGGGGTATTCACCCCTCCACTTT.

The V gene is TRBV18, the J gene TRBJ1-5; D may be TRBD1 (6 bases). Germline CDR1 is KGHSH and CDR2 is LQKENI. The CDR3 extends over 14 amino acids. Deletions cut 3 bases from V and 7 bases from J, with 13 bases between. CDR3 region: CASSPSGASQPQHF. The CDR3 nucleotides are TGTGCCAGCTCACCCTCAGGGGCATCCCAGCCCCAGCATTTT. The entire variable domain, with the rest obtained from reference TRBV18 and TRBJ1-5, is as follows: NAGVMQNPRHLVRRRGQEARLRCSPMKGHSHVYWYRQLPEEGLKFMVYLQKENIIDESGMPKERFSAEFPKEGPSILRIQQVVRGDSAAYFCASSPSGASQPQHFGDGTRLSIL.

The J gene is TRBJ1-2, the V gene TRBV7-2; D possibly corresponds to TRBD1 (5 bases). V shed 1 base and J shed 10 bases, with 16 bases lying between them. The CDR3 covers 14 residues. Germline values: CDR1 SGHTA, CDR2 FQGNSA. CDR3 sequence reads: CASSLVGREKAYTF. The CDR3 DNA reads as TGTGCCAGCAGCTTAGTCGGCAGGGAAAAGGCCTACACCTTC.

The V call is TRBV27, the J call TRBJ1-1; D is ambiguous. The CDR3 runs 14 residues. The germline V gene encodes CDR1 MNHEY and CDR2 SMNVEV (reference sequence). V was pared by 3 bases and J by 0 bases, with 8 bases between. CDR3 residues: CASSFGRMNTEAFF. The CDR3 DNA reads TGTGCCAGCAGTTTCGGGAGAATGAACACTGAAGCTTTCTTT.

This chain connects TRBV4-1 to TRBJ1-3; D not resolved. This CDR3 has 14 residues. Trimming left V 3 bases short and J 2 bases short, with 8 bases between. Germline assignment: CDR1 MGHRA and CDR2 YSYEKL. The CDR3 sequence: CASSQGGTGNTIYF. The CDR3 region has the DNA TGCGCCAGCAGCCAGGGAGGCACTGGAAACACCATATATTTT.

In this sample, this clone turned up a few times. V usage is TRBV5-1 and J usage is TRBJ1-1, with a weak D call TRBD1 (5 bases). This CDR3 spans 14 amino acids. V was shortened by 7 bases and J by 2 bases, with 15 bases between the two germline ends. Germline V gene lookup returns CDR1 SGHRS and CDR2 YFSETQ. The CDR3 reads CASEFGGGNTEAFF. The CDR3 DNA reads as TGCGCCAGCGAATTTGGGGGGGGAAACACTGAAGCTTTCTTT.

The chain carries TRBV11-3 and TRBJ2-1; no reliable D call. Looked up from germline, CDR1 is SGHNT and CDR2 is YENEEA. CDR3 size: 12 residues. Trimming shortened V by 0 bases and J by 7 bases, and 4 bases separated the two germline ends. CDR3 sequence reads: CASSLDGNEQFF. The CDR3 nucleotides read TGTGCCAGCAGCTTAGACGGTAATGAGCAGTTCTTC.

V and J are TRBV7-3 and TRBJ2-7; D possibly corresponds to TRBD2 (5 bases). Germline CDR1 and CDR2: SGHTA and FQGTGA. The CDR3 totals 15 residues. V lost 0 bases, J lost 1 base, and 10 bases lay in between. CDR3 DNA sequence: TGTGCCAGCAGCTTAACGGGCGGGCCGTCCTACGAGCAGTACTTC. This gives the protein CASSLTGGPSYEQYF.

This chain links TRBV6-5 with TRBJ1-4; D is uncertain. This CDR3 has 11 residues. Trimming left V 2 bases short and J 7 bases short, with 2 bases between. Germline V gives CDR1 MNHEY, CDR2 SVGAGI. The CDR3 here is CASSYREKLFF. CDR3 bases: TGTGCCAGCAGTTACCGTGAAAAACTGTTTTTT.

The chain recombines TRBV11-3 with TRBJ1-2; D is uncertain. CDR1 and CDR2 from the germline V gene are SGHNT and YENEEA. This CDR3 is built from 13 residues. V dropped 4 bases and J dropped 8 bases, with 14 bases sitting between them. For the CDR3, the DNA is TGTGCCAGCAGCTCCGCTAGTATTTTGGGCTACACCTTC. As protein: CASSSASILGYTF.

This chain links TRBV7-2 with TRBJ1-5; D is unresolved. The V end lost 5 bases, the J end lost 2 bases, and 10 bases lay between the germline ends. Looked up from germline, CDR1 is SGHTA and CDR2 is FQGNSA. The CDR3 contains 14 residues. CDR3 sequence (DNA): TGTGCCAGCAGCGACCCCGGAGGCAATCAGCCCCAGCATTTT. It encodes CASSDPGGNQPQHF.

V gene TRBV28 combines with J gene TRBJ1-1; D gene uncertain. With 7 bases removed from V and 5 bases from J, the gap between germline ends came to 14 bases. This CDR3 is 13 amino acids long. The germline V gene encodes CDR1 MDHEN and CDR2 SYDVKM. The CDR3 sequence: CASIPVGDTEAFF. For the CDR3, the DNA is TGTGCCAGCATCCCCGTAGGAGATACTGAAGCTTTCTTT.

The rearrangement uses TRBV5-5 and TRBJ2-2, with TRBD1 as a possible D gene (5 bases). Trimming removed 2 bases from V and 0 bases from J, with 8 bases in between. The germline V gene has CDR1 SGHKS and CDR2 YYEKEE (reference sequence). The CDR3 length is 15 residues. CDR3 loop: CASSFGHANTGELFF. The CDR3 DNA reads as TGTGCCAGCAGCTTTGGACATGCGAACACCGGGGAGCTGTTTTTT. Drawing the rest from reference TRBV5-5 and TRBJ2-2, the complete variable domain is DAGVTQSPTHLIKTRGQQVTLRCSPISGHKSVSWYQQVLGQGPQFIFQYYEKEERGRGNFPDRFSARQFPNYSSELNVNALLLGDSALYLCASSFGHANTGELFFGEGSRLTVL.

The CDR3 region has the DNA TGCGCCAGCAGTGGGCGGGAGCCCAATGAGCAGTTCTTC. Protein sequence: CASSGREPNEQFF. This chain joins TRBV10-2 and TRBJ2-1, with 7 positions matching TRBD2. With V trimmed by 4 bases and J by 6 bases, 3 bases remained unmatched. This CDR3 contains 13 residues. Germline loops: CDR1 WSHSY, CDR2 SAAADI.

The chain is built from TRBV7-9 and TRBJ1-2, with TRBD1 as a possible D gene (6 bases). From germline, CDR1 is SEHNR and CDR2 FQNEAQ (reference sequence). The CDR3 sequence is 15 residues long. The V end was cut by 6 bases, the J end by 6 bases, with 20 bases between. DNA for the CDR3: TGTGCCAGCAGAGCACGGACGGGACCAGGGGATGGCTACACCTTC. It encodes CASRARTGPGDGYTF.